The 18 T cell receptor beta chains below were found in one sample sequenced in a study of chemoradiotherapy in HPV16-positive cancers. Generated by immunoSEQ multiplex PCR, the TCRdb table keeps only in-frame clones and is missing some. The table includes about 2,900 clones, approximately 88% detected once. The material was tumor tissue, obtained from a patient who underwent chemoradiotherapy. Receptor source: a human donor with HPV-associated anogenital cancer.

This chain joins TRBV4-1 and TRBJ2-1, with TRBD1 matching over 11 bases. CDR3 length: 15 residues. Germline V lookup: CDR1 MGHRA, CDR2 YSYEKL. The junction had 2 bases not matched to a gene; V was cut back by 1 base and J by 6 bases. Written as DNA, the CDR3 is TGCGCCAGCAGCCAAGGGACAGGGGGCTCCAATGAGCAGTTCTTC. Translated, it gives CASSQGTGGSNEQFF.

The V gene is TRBV19, the J gene TRBJ2-2, with 7 bases fitting TRBD1. With 5 bases clipped from V and 3 bases from J, the junction kept 6 bases outside the gene matches. This CDR3 is 15 amino acids long. Germline CDR1 reads LNHDA; CDR2 reads SQIVND (reference sequence). Here the CDR3 DNA reads TGTGCCAGTAGTCCCCCCGACAGGGACACCGGGGAGCTGTTTTTT. It codes for CASSPPDRDTGELFF.

The chain is built from TRBV18 and TRBJ2-7, with 7 bases aligning to TRBD1. CDR1 is KGHSH and CDR2 is LQKENI in the germline V gene. The trim removed 5 bases at V and 0 bases at J, leaving 7 bases unmatched. This CDR3 has 15 residues. The chain's CDR3 is CASSSGTDLSYEQYF. The DNA of the CDR3 is TGTGCCAGCTCATCCGGGACAGACCTCTCCTACGAGCAGTACTTC.

The J gene is TRBJ1-5, the V gene TRBV28; D may be TRBD1 (6 bases). The V end lost 10 bases, the J end lost 2 bases, and 9 bases lay between the germline ends. Germline CDR1 MDHEN, CDR2 SYDVKM. The CDR3 length is 12 residues. CDR3 in amino acids: CATRTGNQPQHF. The CDR3 bases are TGTGCCACCCGGACAGGCAATCAGCCCCAGCATTTT.

The chain uses TRBV5-4 and TRBJ1-6; 7 bases align to TRBD1. The CDR3 extends over 15 amino acids. Trimming took 4 bases from V and 9 from J; bases not matched to a gene: 10. Germline V CDR1 and CDR2: SGHNT, YYREEE (reference sequence). The CDR3 DNA reads TGTGCCAGCAGCAGCACCACAGGGGATAGTTCACCCCTCCACTTT. Protein sequence: CASSSTTGDSSPLHF.

This clone has just one count. DNA of the CDR3: TGCGCCAGCAGTGAGTCGGGTGGGAGGGGCCTCTACGAGCAGTACTTC. This translates into CASSESGGRGLYEQYF. This sequence joins TRBV10-2 and TRBJ2-7, with 7 bases fitting TRBD2. This CDR3 region has 16 residues. V lost 0 bases and J lost 3; bases outside the gene matches: 8. Per the germline V gene, CDR1 is WSHSY and CDR2 is SAAADI.

This chain joins TRBV27 and TRBJ2-7; no reliable D call. The germline CDR1 and CDR2 sequences are MNHEY and SMNVEV (reference sequence). The CDR3 runs 15 residues. Trimming pared 0 bases from V and 4 bases from J, leaving 13 bases between. The CDR3 DNA is TGTGCCAGCAGTTTATCCCCAGCCGTGGGATACGAGCAGTACTTC. Translating gives CASSLSPAVGYEQYF.

This clone showed up just a few times. The chain uses TRBV9 and TRBJ2-3; D may correspond to TRBD1 or TRBD2 (5 bases each). V lost 3 bases and J lost 10, with 9 bases in between. Germline V gene sequence: CDR1 SGDLS, CDR2 YYNGEE. This CDR3 is built from 11 residues. The CDR3 reads CASSAGTSQYF. The CDR3 region has the DNA TGTGCCAGCAGCGCCGGGACGTCGCAGTATTTT.

The chain carries TRBV28 and TRBJ1-2; D call uncertain. The CDR3 totals 11 residues. V was pared by 6 bases and J by 4 bases, with 6 bases between. Germline CDR1 is MDHEN and CDR2 is SYDVKM. The CDR3 sequence is CASRSSYGYTF. CDR3 coding DNA: TGTGCCAGCAGATCCAGCTATGGCTACACCTTC.

Details on this clone: The conserved closing phenylalanine or tryptophan is absent in this CDR3, likely reflecting a read error. Because the CDR3's place on the DNA is in doubt, the DNA is left out and the CDR3 is given as listed by TCRdb. The J gene is TRBJ1-2, the V gene TRBV2; TRBD1 is taken as the D call from the table, unchecked against the DNA. Germline values: CDR1 SNHLY, CDR2 FYNNEI. The CDR3 numbers 16 amino acids, ends counted. This CDR3 reads CASSSNKGGGQRLNFS.

The chain couples TRBV7-3 to TRBJ2-5, with D tentatively TRBD2 (5 bases). V lost 3 bases and J 3 bases, leaving 8 bases between the germline ends. There are 13 residues in the CDR3. Germline V gene data show CDR1 as SGHTA and CDR2 as FQGTGA. CDR3 region: CASSLRGKETQYF. The CDR3, as DNA: TGTGCCAGCAGCTTGAGAGGGAAAGAGACCCAGTACTTC.

The chain links TRBV4-3 to TRBJ2-6, with D maybe TRBD2 (6 bases). V was clipped by 1 base and J by 0 bases, with 7 bases between them. Germline CDR1 LGHNA, CDR2 YSLEER. There are 16 residues in the CDR3. Here the CDR3 DNA reads TGCGCCAGCAGCCAAGCCGGGGGCTCTGGGGCCAACGTCCTGACTTTC. Translated: CASSQAGGSGANVLTF.

This clone occurred a few times. V and J are TRBV21-1 and TRBJ2-7; the tabulated D call, TRBD2, remains unverified against the DNA. TRBV21-1 is recorded as a pseudogene. The CDR3 is 14 amino acids. The CDR3 is CASSNGTLRHEQYF. Written as DNA, the CDR3 is TGTGCCAGCAGCAACGGGACTCTACGGCACGAGCAGTACTTC.

V usage is TRBV28 and J usage is TRBJ2-7; D not resolved. Trimming stripped 5 bases from V and 4 bases from J, with 12 bases between. The CDR3 extends over 13 amino acids. Germline V gene sequence: CDR1 MDHEN, CDR2 SYDVKM. The CDR3 sequence: CASSPPGLYEQYF. CDR3 nucleotide sequence: TGTGCCAGCAGTCCCCCCGGGCTTTACGAGCAGTACTTC.

In DNA, the CDR3 is TGTGCCAGCAGCCAAGCGGCGGGGGTTGATTCACCCCTCCACTTT. Translation: CASSQAAGVDSPLHF. The J gene is TRBJ1-6, the V gene TRBV4-2; D might be TRBD1 (5 bases). Germline V gene data show CDR1 as LGHNA and CDR2 as YNFKEQ. V dropped 1 base and J dropped 8 bases, with 12 bases sitting between them. This CDR3 has 15 amino acids.

The chain uses TRBV5-1 and TRBJ2-5; 13 nucleotides align to TRBD2. V was pared by 1 base and J by 4 bases, with 4 bases of the junction left unmatched. Germline loops: CDR1 SGHRS, CDR2 YFSETQ. The CDR3 length is 16 residues. The CDR3 coding sequence is TGCGCCAGCAGCTTGACTAGCGGGGGGGTAACAGAGACCCAGTACTTC. Amino acids: CASSLTSGGVTETQYF. Supplemented by reference TRBV5-1 and TRBJ2-5, the full variable domain reads KAGVTQTPRYLIKTRGQQVTLSCSPISGHRSVSWYQQTPGQGLQFLFEYFSETQRNKGNFPGRFSGRQFSNSRSEMNVSTLELGDSALYLCASSLTSGGVTETQYFGPGTRLLVL.

The chain combines TRBV7-2 with TRBJ2-4; D remains ambiguous. Trimming took off 3 bases at V and 0 bases at J, with 6 bases between the two ends. CDR1 is SGHTA and CDR2 is FQGNSA in the germline V gene. The CDR3 covers 14 residues. CDR3 nucleotides: TGTGCCAGCAGCTTCAGACTAGCCAAAAACATTCAGTACTTC. It translates to CASSFRLAKNIQYF.

This sequence joins TRBV7-9 and TRBJ1-4; D ambiguous. Per the germline V gene, CDR1 is SEHNR and CDR2 is FQNEAQ (reference sequence). V was shortened by 1 base and J by 5 bases, with 11 bases between the two germline ends. The CDR3 totals 15 residues. This chain's CDR3 is CASSLDAVENEKLFF. As DNA, the CDR3 is TGTGCCAGCAGCTTAGATGCAGTGGAGAATGAAAAACTGTTTTTT.